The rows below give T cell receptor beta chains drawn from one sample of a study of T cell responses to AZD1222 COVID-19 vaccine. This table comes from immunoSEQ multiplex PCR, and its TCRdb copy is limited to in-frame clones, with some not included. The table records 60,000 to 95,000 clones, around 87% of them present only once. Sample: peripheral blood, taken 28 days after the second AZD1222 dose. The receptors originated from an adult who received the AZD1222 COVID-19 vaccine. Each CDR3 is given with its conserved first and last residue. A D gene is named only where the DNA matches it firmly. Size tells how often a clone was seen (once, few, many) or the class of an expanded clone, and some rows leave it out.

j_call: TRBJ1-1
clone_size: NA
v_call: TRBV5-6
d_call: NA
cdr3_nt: TGTGCCAGCAGCAGAGCAACAGGTGAAGCTTTCTTT
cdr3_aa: CASSRATGEAFF

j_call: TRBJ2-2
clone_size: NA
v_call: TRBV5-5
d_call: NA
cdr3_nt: TGTGCCAGCAGCTTGGCGGTGACAGGTTCTGGGGAGCTGTTTTTT
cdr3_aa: CASSLAVTGSGELFF

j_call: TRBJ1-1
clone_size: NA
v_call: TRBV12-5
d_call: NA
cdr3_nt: TGTGCTAGTGGCAAACGGGGAGAGACTGAAGCTTTCTTT
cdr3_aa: CASGKRGETEAFF

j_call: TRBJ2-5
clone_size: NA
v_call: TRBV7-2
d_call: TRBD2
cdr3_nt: TGTGCCAGCAGCTTAGGCCCGGGACTAGTTCAAGAGACCCAGTACTTC
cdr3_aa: CASSLGPGLVQETQYF

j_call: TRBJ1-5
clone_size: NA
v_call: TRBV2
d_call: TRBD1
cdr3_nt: TGTGCCAGCAGTACCGGGACAGAATATAGCAATCAGCCCCAGCATTTT
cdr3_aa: CASSTGTEYSNQPQHF

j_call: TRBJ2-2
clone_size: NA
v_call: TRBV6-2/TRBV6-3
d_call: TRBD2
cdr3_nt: TGTGCCAGCAGTTCCCCGGGACTAGCGGGGCCGAACACCGGGGAGCTGTTTTTT
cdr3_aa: CASSSPGLAGPNTGELFF

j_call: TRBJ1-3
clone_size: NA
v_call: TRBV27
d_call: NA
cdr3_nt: TGTGCCAGCAGTTTAAGGGGCGTGGGGTCCTCTGGAAACACCATATATTTT
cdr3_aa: CASSLRGVGSSGNTIYF

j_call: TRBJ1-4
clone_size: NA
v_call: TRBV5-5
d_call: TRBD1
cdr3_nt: TGTGCCAGCAGCTTGGAGGGGACAGGAGCCTTAATGAGTAAACTGTTTTTT
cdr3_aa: CASSLEGTGALMSKLFF

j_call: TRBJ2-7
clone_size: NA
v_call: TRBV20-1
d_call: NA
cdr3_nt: TGCAGTGCGACAGAGGATTACGAGCAGTACTTC
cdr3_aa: CSATEDYEQYF

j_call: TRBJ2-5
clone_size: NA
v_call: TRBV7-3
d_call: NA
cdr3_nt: TGTGCCAGCAGCTTCACCGGAGGAGAGACCCAGTACTTC
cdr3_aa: CASSFTGGETQYF

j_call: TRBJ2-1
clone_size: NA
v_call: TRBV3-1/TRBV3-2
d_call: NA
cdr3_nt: TGTGCCAGCAGCCCCAGACTAGATACTGCCTACAATGAGCAGTTCTTC
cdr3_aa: CASSPRLDTAYNEQFF

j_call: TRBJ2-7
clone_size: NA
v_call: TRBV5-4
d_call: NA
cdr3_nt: TGTGCCACCTCAACGAGACTGGGGAGCTCCTACGAGCAGTACTTC
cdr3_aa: CATSTRLGSSYEQYF

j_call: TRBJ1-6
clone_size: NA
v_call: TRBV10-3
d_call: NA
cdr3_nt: TGTGCCATCAACCCACAGGGAACGCGGTCACCCCTCCACTTT
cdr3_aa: CAINPQGTRSPLHF

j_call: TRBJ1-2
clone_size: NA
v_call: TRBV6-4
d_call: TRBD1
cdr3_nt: TGTGCCAGCAGTCCGACAGGGAACTTTAACTATGGCTACACCTTC
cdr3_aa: CASSPTGNFNYGYTF

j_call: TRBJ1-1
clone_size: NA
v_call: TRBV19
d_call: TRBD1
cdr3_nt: TGTGCCAGTAGTACCCTACAGGGGATAACTTTCTTT
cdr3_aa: CASSTLQGITFF

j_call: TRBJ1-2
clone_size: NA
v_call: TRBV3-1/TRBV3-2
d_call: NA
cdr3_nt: TGTGCCAGCAGCCAAGATATAGGTGGTCATGGCTACACCTTC
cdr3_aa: CASSQDIGGHGYTF

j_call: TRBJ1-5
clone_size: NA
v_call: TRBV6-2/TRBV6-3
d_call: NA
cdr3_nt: TGTGCCAGCACCCCCTCGAGGGGAGTTGGCAATCAGCCCCAGCATTTT
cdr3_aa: CASTPSRGVGNQPQHF

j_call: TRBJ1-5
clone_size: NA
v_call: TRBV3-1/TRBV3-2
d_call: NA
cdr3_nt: TGTGCCAGCAGCCCAGGGACATTTAATCAGCCCCAGCATTTT
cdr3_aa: CASSPGTFNQPQHF

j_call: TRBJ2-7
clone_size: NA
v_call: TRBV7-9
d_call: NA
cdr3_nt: TGTGCCAGCAGCTTAGCTGGCACTGGGTACGAGCAGTACTTC
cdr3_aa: CASSLAGTGYEQYF

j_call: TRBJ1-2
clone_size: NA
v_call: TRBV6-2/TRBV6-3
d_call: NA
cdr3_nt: TGTGCCAGCAGTTACCTTTTCCCAGAGTTTGGCTACACCTTC
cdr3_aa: CASSYLFPEFGYTF

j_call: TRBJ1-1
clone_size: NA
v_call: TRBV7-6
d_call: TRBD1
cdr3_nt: TGTGCCAGCAGTTCTCCCCTGCAGGGGGTGACTGAAGCTTTCTTT
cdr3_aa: CASSSPLQGVTEAFF

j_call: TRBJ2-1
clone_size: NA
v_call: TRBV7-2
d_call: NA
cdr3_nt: TGTGCCAGCAGCTTAGACAGGGACTATGTAAATGAGCAGTTCTTC
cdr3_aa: CASSLDRDYVNEQFF

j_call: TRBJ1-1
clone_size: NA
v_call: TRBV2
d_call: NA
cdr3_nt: TGTGCCAGCAGTGATTCGGGGGAGGGCACTGAAGCTTTCTTT
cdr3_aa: CASSDSGEGTEAFF

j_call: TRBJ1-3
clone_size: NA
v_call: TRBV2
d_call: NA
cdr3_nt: TGTGCCAGCAGCTTTGGAAGCCTTCGACGAACCTCTGGAAACACCATATATTTT
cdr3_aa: CASSFGSLRRTSGNTIYF

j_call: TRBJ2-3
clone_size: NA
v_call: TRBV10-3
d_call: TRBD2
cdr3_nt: TGTGCCATCAGTGAGGGGACTAGCGGGGGCACAGATACGCAGTATTTT
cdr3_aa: CAISEGTSGGTDTQYF

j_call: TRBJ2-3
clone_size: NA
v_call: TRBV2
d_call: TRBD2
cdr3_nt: TGTGCCAGCAGAGATCGACTAGCCTCAGATACGCAGTATTTT
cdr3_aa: CASRDRLASDTQYF

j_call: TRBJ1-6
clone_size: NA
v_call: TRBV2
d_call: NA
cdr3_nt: TGTGCCAGCAGTGACCCCTCCTCCTATAATTCACCCCTCCACTTT
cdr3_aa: CASSDPSSYNSPLHF

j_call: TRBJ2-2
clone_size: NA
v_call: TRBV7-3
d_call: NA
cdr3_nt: TGTGCCAGCAGCTCTAGCTCGGCCGGGGAGCTGTTTTTT
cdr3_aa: CASSSSSAGELFF

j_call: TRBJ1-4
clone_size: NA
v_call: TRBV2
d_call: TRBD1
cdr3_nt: TGTGCCAGCAGCGATACAGGGGCAACTAATGAAAAACTGTTTTTT
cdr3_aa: CASSDTGATNEKLFF

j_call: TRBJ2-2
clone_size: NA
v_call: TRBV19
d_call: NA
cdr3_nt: TGTGCCAGTAGCGCATACCGGGAGCTGTTTTTT
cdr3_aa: CASSAYRELFF

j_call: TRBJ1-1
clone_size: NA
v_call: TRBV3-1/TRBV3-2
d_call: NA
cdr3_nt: TGTGCCAGCAGCCAAGGGGTGAACACTGAAGCTTTCTTT
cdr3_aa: CASSQGVNTEAFF

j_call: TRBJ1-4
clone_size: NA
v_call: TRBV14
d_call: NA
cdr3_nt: TGTGCCAGCAGCCAAGGGCTGTCAGGAGGAAAACTGTTTTTT
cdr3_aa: CASSQGLSGGKLFF

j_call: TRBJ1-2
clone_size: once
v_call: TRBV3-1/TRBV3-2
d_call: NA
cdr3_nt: TGTGCCAGCAGTCCAACACTCCGCACTCTTCATGGCTACACCTTC
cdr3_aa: CASSPTLRTLHGYTF

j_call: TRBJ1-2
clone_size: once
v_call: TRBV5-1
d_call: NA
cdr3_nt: TGCGCCAGCAGCTTGGCGAGTCGCCAGCTATTTAACTATGGCTACACCTTC
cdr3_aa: CASSLASRQLFNYGYTF

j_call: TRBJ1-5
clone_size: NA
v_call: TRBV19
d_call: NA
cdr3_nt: TGTGCCAGTAGATCCGGGACGGTCTATCAGCCCCAGCATTTT
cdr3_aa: CASRSGTVYQPQHF

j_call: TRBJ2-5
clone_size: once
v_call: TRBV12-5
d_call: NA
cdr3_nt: TGTGGGCCCCTCGGCAGGCGCATATGCCAAGAGACCCAGTACTTC
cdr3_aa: CGPLGRRICQETQYF

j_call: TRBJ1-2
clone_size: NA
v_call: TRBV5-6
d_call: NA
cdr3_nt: TGTGCCAGCAGCCCGGACCTAAGAGGGGGGGATGGCTACACCTTC
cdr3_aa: CASSPDLRGGDGYTF

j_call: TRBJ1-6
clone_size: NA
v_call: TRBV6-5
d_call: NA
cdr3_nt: TGTGCCAGCAGTTACGCCCCGAGCTCCTATAATTCACCCCTCCACTTT
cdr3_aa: CASSYAPSSYNSPLHF

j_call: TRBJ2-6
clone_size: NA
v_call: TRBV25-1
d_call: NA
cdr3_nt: TGTGCCAGCGGAAGGACGGATCTAGGGGCCAACGTCCTGACTTTC
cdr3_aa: CASGRTDLGANVLTF

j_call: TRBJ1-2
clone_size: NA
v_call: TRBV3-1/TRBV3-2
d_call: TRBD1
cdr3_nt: TGTGCCAGCAGCCAAGCACAGGGGAACTATGGCTACACCTTC
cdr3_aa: CASSQAQGNYGYTF

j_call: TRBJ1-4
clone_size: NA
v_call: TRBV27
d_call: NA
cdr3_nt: TGTGCCAGCAGTTTTTCCTCAACCAGGGTTCCGCTGTTTTTT
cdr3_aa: CASSFSSTRVPLFF

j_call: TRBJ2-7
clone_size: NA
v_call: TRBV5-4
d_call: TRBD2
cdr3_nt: TGTGCCAGCAGCGCCGGACTAGCGGGGGACTACGAGCAGTACTTC
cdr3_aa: CASSAGLAGDYEQYF

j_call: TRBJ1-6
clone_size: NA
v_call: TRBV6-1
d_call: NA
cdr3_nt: TGTGCCAGCGGTGGTTCGGCCGCCCCTTGGAATTCACCCCTCCACTTT
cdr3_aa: CASGGSAAPWNSPLHF

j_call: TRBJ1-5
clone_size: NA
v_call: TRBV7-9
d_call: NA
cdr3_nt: TGTGCCAGCAGCTTCCAGAATCAGCCCCAGCATTTT
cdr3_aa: CASSFQNQPQHF

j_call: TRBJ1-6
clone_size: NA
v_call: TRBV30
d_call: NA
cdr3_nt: TGTGCCTGGACTTTCGGCAGGGAAGGTAAAAGATCACCCCTCCACTTT
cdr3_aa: CAWTFGREGKRSPLHF